Described below is a single TCR beta chain sequence and its context. The sample originates from a study of T cell responses to AZD1222 COVID-19 vaccine. The method was immunoSEQ multiplex PCR; TCRdb's version includes in-frame clones alone and lacks a portion of them. The table lists 120,000 to 150,000 clones, under 95% of them singletons, with about 4.6% in the top ten. CDR1 and CDR2 (germline): MDHEN, SYDVKM. V was clipped by 2 bases and J by 8 bases, with 9 bases between them. CDR3 length equals 12 residues. Sequencing was performed on peripheral blood, taken on day 0 of AZD1222 vaccination. The clonotype comes from an adult in good health. V gene TRBV28 combines with J gene TRBJ1-2; D unresolved. CDR3: CASSLDGRGYTF. The CDR3, as DNA: TGTGCCAGCAGTTTAGACGGTCGGGGCTACACCTTC.